The text below deals with one T cell receptor (beta chain). Its antigen is as yet unknown. Cultured CD4+ T cells had their DNA profiled by the Oncomine TCR Beta short-read assay. TCRdb re-called the PCR reads through MiXCR, storing one row per CDR3 protein. Of around 15,000 distinct CDR3 sequences in the sample, about 43% were seen once. The treatment was: roughly 11-day PBMC culture with coronavirus spike peptide pools or control peptides (ViraFEST assay). CD4+ T cells were isolated by negative selection after around 11 days of culture. The data are from a study of vaccination and CD4 T cells after COVID-19. As for the study in general: Two of the convalescents were Hispanic, and the group consisted of six males and four females. SARS-CoV-2, HCoV-NL63, HCoV-OC43 and HCoV-229E supplied the overlapping spike peptides used to stimulate cells.

CDR3 size: 17 residues. Germline CDR1 reads SEHNR; CDR2 reads FQNEAQ (reference sequence). Trimming took 5 bases from V and 2 from J; bases not matched to a gene: 11. The TCR originated in a human donor who had recovered from COVID-19. This chain links TRBV7-9 with TRBJ2-5; 10 nucleotides match TRBD1. The material sequenced was CD4+ T cells from blood, cultured in vitro, taken before SARS-CoV-2 vaccination. CDR3 coding DNA: TGTGCCAGCAGCGATATCCGGGACAGGGGATTTCAAGAGACCCAGTACTTC. Its protein is CASSDIRDRGFQETQYF.